The entry below describes one T cell receptor (beta chain). This record comes from a study of OX40 agonist ivuxolimab in advanced cancers. Turning to the study itself: Patients were dosed with the agonistic anti-OX40 (CD134) antibody ivuxolimab. Recorded diagnoses for dose-escalation patients were hepatocellular carcinoma, melanoma, renal cell or head and neck cancer. Three partial responders included one hepatocellular carcinoma patient and two cutaneous melanoma patients.

Peripheral blood came from all dose cohorts at three timepoints. The data were produced by immunoSEQ multiplex PCR, yet TCRdb's version contains in-frame clones alone and is incomplete. The top ten hold 0.8% to 1% of the sample, which has about 58,000 clones, about 82% seen once. The length of the CDR3 is 16 residues. V lost 3 bases, J lost 3 bases, and 6 bases stayed unmatched. Germline assignment: CDR1 LGHNT and CDR2 FRNRAP. Source: CD4+ or CD8+ T cells sorted from blood, taken in a trial of the OX40 agonist ivuxolimab. The J gene is TRBJ2-2, the V gene TRBV12-5; 8 bases fit TRBD1. This clonotype was sampled from an adult with an advanced solid tumor such as melanoma, head and neck, liver or kidney cancer. CDR3 DNA: TGTGCTAGTGGTTTAGACAGGGGCCAGTACACCGGGGAGCTGTTTTTT. Its translation: CASGLDRGQYTGELFF.